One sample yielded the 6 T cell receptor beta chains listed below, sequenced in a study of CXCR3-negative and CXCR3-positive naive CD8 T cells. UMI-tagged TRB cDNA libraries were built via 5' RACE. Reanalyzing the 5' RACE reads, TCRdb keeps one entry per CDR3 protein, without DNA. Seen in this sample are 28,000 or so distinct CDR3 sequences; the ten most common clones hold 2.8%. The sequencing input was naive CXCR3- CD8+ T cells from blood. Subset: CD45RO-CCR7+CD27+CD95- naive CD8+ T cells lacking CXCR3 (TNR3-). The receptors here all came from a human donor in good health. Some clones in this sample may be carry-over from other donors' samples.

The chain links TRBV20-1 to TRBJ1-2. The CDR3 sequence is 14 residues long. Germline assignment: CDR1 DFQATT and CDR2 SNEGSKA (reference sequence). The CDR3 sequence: CSARETFQPYGYTF.

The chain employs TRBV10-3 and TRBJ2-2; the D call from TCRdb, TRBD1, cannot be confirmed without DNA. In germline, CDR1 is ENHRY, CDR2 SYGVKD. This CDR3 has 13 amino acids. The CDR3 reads CAISSDSTRELFF.

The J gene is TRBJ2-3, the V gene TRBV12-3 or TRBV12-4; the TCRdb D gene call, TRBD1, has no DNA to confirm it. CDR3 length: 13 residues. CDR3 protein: CASTSGGRDTQYF.

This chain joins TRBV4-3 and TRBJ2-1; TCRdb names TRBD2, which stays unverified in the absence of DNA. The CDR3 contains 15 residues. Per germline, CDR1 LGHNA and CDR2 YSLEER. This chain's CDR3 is CASSQDVAGYNEQFF.

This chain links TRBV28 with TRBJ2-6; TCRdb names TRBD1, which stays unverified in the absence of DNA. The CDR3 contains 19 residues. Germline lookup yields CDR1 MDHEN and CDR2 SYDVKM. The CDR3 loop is CASSSTLRTGPAGANVLTF.

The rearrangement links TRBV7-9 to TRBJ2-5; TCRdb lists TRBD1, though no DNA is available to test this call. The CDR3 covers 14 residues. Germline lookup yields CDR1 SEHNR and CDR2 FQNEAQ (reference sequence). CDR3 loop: CASSAVIYQETQYF.